Below, 18 T cell receptor beta chains from the same sample are listed, as sequenced in a study of CD8 T cells in Susac syndrome. A quantity of about 0.5 to 1 ug RNA underwent reverse transcription using random hexamers. TCRdb redid the calling of the immunoSEQ multiplex PCR reads with MiXCR, one entry per CDR3 protein. The sample holds 170,000 or so distinct CDR3 sequences, around 96% seen once. The sequenced sample consisted of CD4+ T cells from PBMCs. The receptors derive from a human donor with Susac syndrome.

The chain is built from TRBV15 and TRBJ2-6, with D hard to call. Trimming left V 0 bases short and J 4 bases short, with 22 bases between. Germline lookup yields CDR1 LNHNV and CDR2 YYDKDF (reference sequence). The CDR3 is 20 amino acids. The CDR3 DNA sequence: TGTGCCACCAGCAGAGATCGGCAGCCCTCTGAGGTGGAAGGGGCCAACGTCCTGACTTTC. Translation gives CATSRDRQPSEVEGANVLTF.

V usage is TRBV30 and J usage is TRBJ1-1; 7 nucleotides match TRBD1. V shed 6 bases, J shed 4 bases, and the junction held 11 bases outside the gene matches. The CDR3 runs 14 residues. The germline V gene encodes CDR1 GTSNPN and CDR2 SVGIG (reference sequence). The CDR3 protein is CACHSGRGSTEAFF. The CDR3 nucleotides are TGTGCCTGCCATTCGGGCAGGGGGAGCACTGAAGCTTTCTTT.

This clonotype was counted between two and nine times. The chain employs TRBV5-4 and TRBJ1-5; D not certain. V gave up 0 bases and J gave up 4 bases, with 5 bases separating them. The germline CDR1 and CDR2 sequences are SGHNT and YYREEE (reference sequence). The length of the CDR3 is 13 residues. CDR3 DNA: TGTGCCAGCAGCTTGGATAGAAATCAGCCCCAGCATTTT. Protein sequence: CASSLDRNQPQHF. Full variable domain (rest looked up from reference TRBV5-4 and TRBJ1-5): ETGVTQSPTHLIKTRGQQVTLRCSSQSGHNTVSWYQQALGQGPQFIFQYYREEENGRGNFPPRFSGLQFPNYSSELNVNALELDDSALYLCASSLDRNQPQHFGDGTRLSIL.

J is TRBJ2-1 and V is TRBV30; 14 nucleotides line up with TRBD2. Germline-derived CDR1 and CDR2 are GTSNPN and SVGIG (reference sequence). CDR3 size: 15 residues. V lost 0 bases, J lost 8 bases, and 3 bases stayed unmatched. CDR3 bases: TGTGCCTGGAGTGTAGGGACTAGCGGGAGTGATGAGCAGTTCTTC. The encoded protein is CAWSVGTSGSDEQFF. Full variable domain (missing parts from reference TRBV30 and TRBJ2-1): SQTIHQWPATLVQPVGSPLSLECTVEGTSNPNLYWYRQAAGRGLQLLFYSVGIGQISSEVPQNLSASRPQDRQFILSSKKLLLSDSGFYLCAWSVGTSGSDEQFFGPGTRLTVL.

The V gene is TRBV7-9, the J gene TRBJ2-1; 8 bases map to TRBD2. Germline assignment: CDR1 SEHNR and CDR2 FQNEAQ (reference sequence). With V trimmed by 3 bases and J by 1 base, 2 bases remained unmatched. CDR3 length equals 15 residues. The CDR3 DNA reads as TGTGCCAGCAGCTTGCGGGAGGAGTCCTACAATGAGCAGTTCTTC. This codes for CASSLREESYNEQFF.

The chain has TRBV5-6 and TRBJ2-3; no definite D call. The CDR3 covers 13 residues. V was shortened by 2 bases and J by 5 bases, with 9 bases between the two germline ends. In germline, CDR1 is SGHDT, CDR2 YYEEEE. As DNA, the CDR3 is TGTGCCAGCAGCTTATCCTTCGGAGATACGCAGTATTTT. The encoded protein is CASSLSFGDTQYF.

The chain recombines TRBV28 with TRBJ2-2; D uncertain. Germline CDR1 is MDHEN and CDR2 is SYDVKM. Trimming removed 6 bases at V and 1 base at J, with 9 bases between. CDR3 length: 14 residues. In nucleotides, the CDR3 is TGTGCCAGCAGGGTGGTTTTGAACACCGGGGAGCTGTTTTTT. This translates into CASRVVLNTGELFF.

The V gene is TRBV29-1, the J gene TRBJ2-7; 7 bases match TRBD1. This CDR3 contains 14 residues. V dropped 0 bases and J dropped 3; count of bases not matched to a gene: 5. CDR1 is SQVTM, CDR2 ANQGSEA, per germline. CDR3 protein: CSVEESAGGYEQYF. Here the CDR3 DNA reads TGCAGCGTTGAAGAGTCGGCAGGGGGCTACGAGCAGTACTTC.

This chain connects TRBV6-6 to TRBJ2-2; D unclear. The CDR3 has 13 residues. Germline V gene data show CDR1 as MNHNY and CDR2 as SVGAGI (reference sequence). V was cut by 0 bases and J by 5 bases, with 4 bases left in between. The CDR3 coding sequence is TGTGCCAGCAGTTACTCGGAGACCGGGGAGCTGTTTTTT. Protein sequence: CASSYSETGELFF.

V gene TRBV7-9 combines with J gene TRBJ2-3; unclear D gene. Trimming cost V 0 bases and J 5 bases, with 6 bases left between them. Germline assignment: CDR1 SEHNR and CDR2 FQNEAQ (reference sequence). CDR3 length: 13 amino acids. The CDR3 loop reads CASSLAGVDTQYF. DNA of the CDR3: TGTGCCAGCAGCTTAGCTGGGGTAGATACGCAGTATTTT.

The V call is TRBV20-1, the J call TRBJ2-1, with 12 bases aligning to TRBD2. The germline CDR1 and CDR2 sequences are DFQATT and SNEGSKA (reference sequence). The CDR3 length is 12 residues. The CDR3 sequence is CSVTSGGKEQFF. The DNA of the CDR3 is TGCAGCGTTACTAGCGGGGGGAAGGAGCAGTTCTTC.

This chain connects TRBV30 to TRBJ2-1; no definite D call. The CDR3 loop spans 15 amino acids. V shed 7 bases and J shed 0 bases, with 16 bases lying between them. Per the germline V gene, CDR1 is GTSNPN and CDR2 is SVGIG (reference sequence). CDR3 nucleotide sequence: TGTGCCTCCCAGGCCGTCGTTAACTCCTACAATGAGCAGTTCTTC. Residues: CASQAVVNSYNEQFF.

This rearrangement joins TRBV7-6 to TRBJ2-6; weak D call: TRBD2 (5 bases). V was cut by 5 bases and J by 0 bases, with 14 bases left in between. The V gene's germline CDR1 is SGHVS and CDR2 FNYEAQ. The CDR3 consists of 17 residues. CDR3 region: CASSPTRTSSGANVLTF. In nucleotides, the CDR3 is TGTGCCAGCAGCCCTACGCGCACTAGCTCTGGGGCCAACGTCCTGACTTTC.

The CDR3 nucleotides are TGTGCCAGTAGTCCCACATCAGGGACCCAGTACTTC. Encoded protein: CASSPTSGTQYF. This chain joins TRBV19 and TRBJ2-5; D is uncertain. The CDR3 has 12 amino acids. Germline V gene sequence: CDR1 LNHDA, CDR2 SQIVND (reference sequence). V dropped 5 bases and J dropped 7 bases, with 11 bases sitting between them.

The genes are TRBV27 and TRBJ1-5, with TRBD1 matching over 10 bases. CDR3 length: 15 residues. CDR1 is MNHEY, CDR2 SMNVEV, per germline (reference sequence). V dropped 6 bases and J dropped 0; count of bases not matched to a gene: 2. CDR3 coding DNA: TGTGCCAGCAGAGGGACAGGGGTTAGCAATCAGCCCCAGCATTTT. Amino acids: CASRGTGVSNQPQHF.

The chain employs TRBV6-5 and TRBJ2-5; D possibly uses TRBD1 or TRBD2 (5 bases each). Germline CDR1 reads MNHEY; CDR2 reads SVGAGI. This CDR3 is 14 amino acids long. V lost 2 bases to trimming and J lost 7 bases, with 14 bases between them. CDR3 amino acids: CASSYRDGQRTQYF. CDR3 bases: TGTGCCAGCAGTTACCGGGACGGCCAACGGACCCAGTACTTC.

This clonotype appeared a single time. V usage is TRBV29-1 and J usage is TRBJ2-1, with 13 bases fitting TRBD2. CDR3 length: 14 amino acids. Germline V CDR1 and CDR2: SQVTM, ANQGSEA. After removal of 7 bases from V and 4 bases from J, the junction contained 4 bases not matched to a gene. The DNA for the CDR3 is TGCAGCGGCCGACTAGCGGGGGGTTACAATGAGCAGTTCTTC. Residues: CSGRLAGGYNEQFF.

This clonotype has just one count. The chain recombines TRBV21-1 with TRBJ2-7; the table's D gene call, TRBD1, was not cross checked with the DNA. TRBV21-1 is a listed pseudogene. The CDR3 covers 14 residues. DNA of the CDR3: TGTGCCAGCAGCTCACGGAACAGGGTAACCGAGCAGTACTTC. It specifies CASSSRNRVTEQYF.